This T cell receptor (beta chain) was recorded in a study of blood T cells in healthy people across ages. The CDR3 has 15 amino acids. Germline CDR1 is SGHTA and CDR2 is FQGTGA. Trimming took 5 bases from V and 13 from J; bases not matched to a gene: 12. A second PCR, run for roughly 7 to 11 cycles, used a sample-barcoded 5' primer plus a J-beta primer mix. TCRdb reprocessed the 5' RACE reads via MiXCR and lists one record per CDR3 protein. The repertoire has 1.5 million to 2 million distinct CDR3 sequences, approximately 32% of them found once; the top ten carry about 11%. Per sample, at least 6 micrograms of total RNA were extracted.

The V and J genes are TRBV7-3 and TRBJ2-5, with 14 bases lining up with TRBD2. This TCR derives from a woman aged 25 to 39 in good health. Material for sequencing was blood. This chain's CDR3 is CASSPGLAGAGERYF. DNA of the CDR3: TGTGCCAGCAGCCCGGGACTAGCGGGAGCGGGGGAGCGGTACTTC. The complete variable domain, with remaining parts taken from reference TRBV7-3 and TRBJ2-5, reads GAGVSQTPSNKVTEKGKYVELRCDPISGHTALYWYRQSLGQGPEFLIYFQGTGAADDSGLPNDRFFAVRPEGSVSTLKIQRTERGDSAVYLCASSPGLAGAGERYFGPGTRLLVL.